This TCR beta chain was sequenced during a study of T cell changes during pregnancy in multiple sclerosis. TCRdb's table, derived via immunoSEQ multiplex PCR, lists solely in-frame clones and lacks some. The sample has about 100,000 clones, almost 95% seen once. The CDR3 is 15 amino acids. Germline lookup yields CDR1 GTSNPN and CDR2 SVGIG (reference sequence). V trimming: 3 bases; J trimming: 0 bases; junction bases outside the gene matches: 5. Sequences were derived from peripheral blood, sampled before pregnancy. The receptor was isolated from a female donor with multiple sclerosis, enrolled in a pregnancy study. This chain uses TRBV30 with TRBJ2-3; 8 nucleotides match TRBD2. The DNA of the CDR3 is TGTGCCTGGAGCCGGGGGGGGACAAGCACAGATACGCAGTATTTT. This translates into CAWSRGGTSTDTQYF.